This T cell receptor beta chain comes out of a study of blood T cells in healthy people across ages. The wider study: Per two T cells, template switching captured roughly one barcoded beta molecule. Regarding the study as a whole: The study lacked donor CMV status, which possibly confounded expanded clonotype changes.

In the case of this clonotype: The target antigen is unknown.

V lost 3 bases and J lost 1, with 9 bases in between. The CDR3 extends over 14 amino acids. A J-beta primer mix and a sample-barcoded 5' primer were used in a second PCR of about 7 to 12 cycles. MiXCR was run by TCRdb on the 5' RACE reads, yielding one entry per CDR3 protein. The repertoire has some 880,000 distinct CDR3 sequences, 36% of them found once; the top ten carry 10% to 15%. Donor samples were obtained from healthy Caucasian individuals from Russia, aged 6 to 90. This receptor was obtained from a man aged 18 to 35 in good health. Sequencing was performed on blood. The chain combines TRBV12-3 or TRBV12-4 with TRBJ1-1; D is undetermined. In DNA, the CDR3 is TGTGCCAGCAGTTTGGTTGTCGGGAACACTGAAGCTTTCTTT. Translation gives CASSLVVGNTEAFF.